A single sample gave rise to the 10 T cell receptor beta chains below, sequenced in a study of vaccination and CD4 T cells after COVID-19. Cultured CD4+ T-cell DNA underwent Oncomine TCR Beta short-read sequencing. TCRdb re-derived calls from the PCR reads in MiXCR, one entry per CDR3 protein. The sample lists under 25,000 distinct CDR3 sequences, 40% to 50% occurring once. Antigen specificity for these receptors is unknown. Documented treatment: roughly 10-day PBMC culture with coronavirus spike peptide pools or control peptides (ViraFEST assay). Sequenced: cultured CD4+ T cells from blood. These receptors came from a human donor with COVID-19.

This clonotype was found a few times. V and J are TRBV6-2 or TRBV6-3 and TRBJ1-2, with a possible D match to TRBD1 (5 bases). V lost 4 bases to trimming and J lost 4 bases, with 10 bases between them. Germline lookup yields CDR1 MNHEY and CDR2 SVGEGT. The CDR3 consists of 13 residues. DNA of the CDR3: TGTGCCAGCAGTTGGGAAGGGACCTATGGCTACACCTTC. Amino acid sequence: CASSWEGTYGYTF.

The V gene is TRBV6-1, the J gene TRBJ1-1; 9 bases match TRBD1. Germline trimming cut 10 bases from V and 4 bases from J; bases unmatched to any gene: 13. Germline V gene data show CDR1 as MNHNS and CDR2 as SASEGT. This CDR3 comprises 15 residues. The CDR3 DNA follows: TGTGCCACCAGACGGGACAGGGAACGGACCACTGAAGCTTTCTTT. Amino acid sequence: CATRRDRERTTEAFF.

The chain couples TRBV10-3 to TRBJ1-2, with 9 bases that match TRBD1. Germline CDR1 is ENHRY and CDR2 is SYGVKD. This CDR3 has 13 amino acids. Trimming cost V 4 bases and J 8 bases; bases outside gene matches: 5. CDR3 in amino acids: CAISGRTGEGYTF. CDR3 coding DNA: TGTGCCATCAGTGGTCGGACAGGGGAGGGCTACACCTTC.

This chain uses TRBV7-2 with TRBJ1-2; no clear D. Germline V gene data show CDR1 as SGHTA and CDR2 as FQGNSA. This CDR3 region has 16 residues. Trimming pared 3 bases from V and 4 bases from J, leaving 18 bases between. The CDR3 region is CASSFDGGQPLYGYTF. The DNA for the CDR3 is TGTGCCAGCAGCTTTGATGGCGGCCAGCCTCTCTATGGCTACACCTTC.

This clonotype was counted only a few times. This chain links TRBV6-1 with TRBJ1-5; 9 nucleotides line up with TRBD1. CDR1 and CDR2 from the germline V gene are MNHNS and SASEGT. The CDR3 contains 17 residues. V shed 6 bases and J 3 bases; nucleotides not matched to a gene: 12. CDR3 DNA: TGTGCCAGCAGACCTACAGGGGGCGAAGGGTTCAATCAGCCCCAGCATTTT. Its translation: CASRPTGGEGFNQPQHF.

The chain uses TRBV12-3 or TRBV12-4 and TRBJ1-2, with 7 positions matching TRBD1. The CDR3 runs to 14 residues. Trimming cost V 5 bases and J 7 bases; bases outside gene matches: 10. This CDR3 is CASSPQTGLTGYTF. CDR3 DNA: TGTGCCAGCAGTCCCCAGACAGGGCTCACTGGCTACACCTTC.

The V call is TRBV21-1, the J call TRBJ1-1; the DNA was not compared with TRBD1, the D call given in the table. TRBV21-1 is a listed pseudogene. The CDR3 consists of 15 residues. CDR3 amino acids: CARAPNTPPLTEAFF. CDR3 nucleotide sequence: TGTGCCCGGGCACCCAATACACCGCCCCTTACTGAAGCTTTCTTT.

This clonotype came up a few times. This chain connects TRBV11-3 to TRBJ2-1, with 8 bases matching TRBD2. V lost 4 bases and J lost 5; bases outside the gene matches: 7. Germline CDR1 and CDR2: SGHNT and YENEEA. This CDR3 has 15 residues. For the CDR3, the DNA is TGTGCCAGCAGCTCTACGGGACTAGTCCACAATGAGCAGTTCTTC. It specifies CASSSTGLVHNEQFF.

This rearrangement joins TRBV6-1 to TRBJ2-7; D is ambiguous. The V gene's germline CDR1 is MNHNS and CDR2 SASEGT. With 7 bases removed from V and 2 bases from J, the gap between germline ends came to 6 bases. The CDR3 length is 11 residues. CDR3 sequence: CASTHTYEQYF. Here the CDR3 DNA reads TGTGCCAGCACCCATACCTACGAGCAGTACTTC.

The V gene is TRBV12-3 or TRBV12-4, the J gene TRBJ1-1, with D tentatively TRBD1 (5 bases). The CDR3 consists of 16 residues. Trimming left V 5 bases short and J 1 base short, with 17 bases between. In DNA, the CDR3 is TGTGCCAGCAGTCCTCGACAGTTAGGGTCGAACACTGAAGCTTTCTTT. Translating it yields CASSPRQLGSNTEAFF.